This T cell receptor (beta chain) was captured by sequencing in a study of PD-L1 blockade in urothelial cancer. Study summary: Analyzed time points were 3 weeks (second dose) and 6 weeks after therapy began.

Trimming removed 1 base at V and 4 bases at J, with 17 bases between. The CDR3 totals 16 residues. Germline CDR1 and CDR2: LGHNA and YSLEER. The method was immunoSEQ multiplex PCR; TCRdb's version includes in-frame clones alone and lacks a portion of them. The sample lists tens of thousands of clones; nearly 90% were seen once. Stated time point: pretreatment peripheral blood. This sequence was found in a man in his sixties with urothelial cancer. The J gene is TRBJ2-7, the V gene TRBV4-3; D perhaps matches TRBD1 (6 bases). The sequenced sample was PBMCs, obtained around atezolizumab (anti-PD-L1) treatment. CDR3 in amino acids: CASSQGGHEQGYEQYF. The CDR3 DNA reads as TGCGCCAGCAGCCAAGGTGGTCACGAGCAGGGGTACGAGCAGTACTTC.